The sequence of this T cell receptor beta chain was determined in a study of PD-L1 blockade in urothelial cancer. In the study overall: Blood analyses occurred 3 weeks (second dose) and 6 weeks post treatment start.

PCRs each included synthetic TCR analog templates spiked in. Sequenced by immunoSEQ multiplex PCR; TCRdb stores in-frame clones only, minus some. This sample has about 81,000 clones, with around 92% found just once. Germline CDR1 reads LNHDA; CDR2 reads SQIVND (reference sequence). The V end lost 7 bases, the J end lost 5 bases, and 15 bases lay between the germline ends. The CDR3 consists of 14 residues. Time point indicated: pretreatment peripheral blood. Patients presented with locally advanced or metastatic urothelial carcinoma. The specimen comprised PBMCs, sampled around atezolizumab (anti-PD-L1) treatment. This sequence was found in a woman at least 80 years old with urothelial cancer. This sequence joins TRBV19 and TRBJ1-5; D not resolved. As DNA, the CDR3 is TGTGCCAGTAAAGAATTAGGGAGGGATCAGCCCCAGCATTTT. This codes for CASKELGRDQPQHF.